This T cell receptor beta chain was identified during a study of patients and donors after allogeneic stem cell transplantation. This clonotype was counted a single time. TCRdb passed the RT-PCR reads through MiXCR, listing each CDR3 protein once. This table holds around 150,000 distinct CDR3 sequences, roughly two fifths found once. V lost 3 bases, J lost 8 bases, and 14 bases lay in between. This CDR3 has 15 amino acids. The clonotype comes from a human donor who was either an allogeneic HSCT recipient or a stem cell or donor lymphocyte infusion donor (not recorded which). It is not recorded whose cells these are; they may come from a transplant donor. Source material: blood, either unsorted or a sorted T cell fraction (not recorded which). V gene TRBV12-3 or TRBV12-4 combines with J gene TRBJ1-6; D not resolved. The CDR3 nucleotides are TGTGCCAGCAGTTTTCAGGACGGCTACCATTCACCCCTCCACTTT. Amino acid sequence: CASSFQDGYHSPLHF.